This TCR beta chain is drawn from a study of blood T cell repertoires in COVID-19. Study context: Sites in the United States, Italy and Spain provided acute and convalescent COVID-19 samples.

V gave up 2 bases and J gave up 3 bases; unmatched junction bases: 7. This CDR3 comprises 15 residues. Germline assignment: CDR1 MNHEY and CDR2 SMNVEV (reference sequence). Seattle cases were enrolled at active infection and followed longitudinally. Sequencing was performed with immunoSEQ multiplex PCR; in TCRdb, only in-frame clones are kept and a portion is missing. The repertoire holds roughly 410,000 clones, with approximately 89% as singletons. The genes are TRBV27 and TRBJ2-7; 7 nucleotides match TRBD2. This sequence originates from a woman in her forties with COVID-19, enrolled during active disease. Sequencing was performed on peripheral blood. CDR3 bases: TGTGCCAGCAGTTTAGCAAGGCTAGCGGTCTACGAGCAGTACTTC. Protein sequence: CASSLARLAVYEQYF.